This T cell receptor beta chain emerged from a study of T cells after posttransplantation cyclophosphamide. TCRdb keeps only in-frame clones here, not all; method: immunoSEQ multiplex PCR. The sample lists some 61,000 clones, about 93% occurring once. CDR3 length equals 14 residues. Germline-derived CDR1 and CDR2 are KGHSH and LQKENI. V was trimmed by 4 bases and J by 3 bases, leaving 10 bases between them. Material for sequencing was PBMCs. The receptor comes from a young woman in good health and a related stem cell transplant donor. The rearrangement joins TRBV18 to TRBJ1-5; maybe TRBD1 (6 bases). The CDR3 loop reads CASSQGDNNQPQHF. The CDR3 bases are TGTGCCAGCTCACAGGGGGACAACAATCAGCCCCAGCATTTT.